Included here is one TCR beta chain sequence, with context. A single record per CDR3 protein comes from TCRdb applying MiXCR to the RT-PCR reads. This table has about 960,000 distinct CDR3 sequences, roughly 18% appearing once. The record originates from a study of patients and donors after allogeneic stem cell transplantation. CDR1 SGHTS and CDR2 YDEGEE come from the germline V gene. The CDR3 extends over 16 amino acids. J lost 5 bases, V lost 4 bases, and 7 bases had no gene match. The sample was blood, either unsorted or a sorted T cell fraction (not recorded which). This TCR was recovered from a human donor who was either an allogeneic HSCT recipient or a stem cell or donor lymphocyte infusion donor (not recorded which). It is not recorded whose cells these are; they may come from a transplant donor. The chain is built from TRBV5-8 and TRBJ2-3, with 13 bases identical to TRBD2. The CDR3 sequence: CASSPWTSGRGDTQYF. The CDR3 nucleotides read TGTGCCAGCAGCCCCTGGACTAGCGGGAGAGGAGATACGCAGTATTTT.